The 25 T cell receptor beta chains presented below share a single source sample, sequenced in a study of OX40 agonist ivuxolimab in advanced cancers. Method: immunoSEQ multiplex PCR; TCRdb's copy keeps in-frame clones and lacks some. Among around 35,000 clones listed, 88% were seen once. The sample in question was CD4+ or CD8+ T cells sorted from blood, obtained in a trial of the OX40 agonist ivuxolimab. All receptors come from an adult with an advanced solid tumor such as melanoma, head and neck, liver or kidney cancer.

The V call is TRBV7-6, the J call TRBJ2-3, with 11 bases that match TRBD2. Germline CDR1 and CDR2: SGHVS and FNYEAQ. This CDR3 has 17 residues. The V gene end was trimmed by 2 bases and the J gene end by 4 bases; junction bases not matched to a gene: 8. The CDR3 here is CASSLLPSGGIPDTQYF. The CDR3 coding sequence is TGTGCCAGCAGCTTACTCCCTAGCGGGGGGATCCCAGATACGCAGTATTTT.

The genes are TRBV2 and TRBJ2-1; D uncertain. V lost 7 bases and J 9 bases, leaving 16 bases between the germline ends. The CDR3 extends over 13 amino acids. CDR1 SNHLY and CDR2 FYNNEI come from the germline V gene. The CDR3 sequence: CASNGYWSSEQFF. CDR3 bases: TGTGCCAGCAATGGTTACTGGAGTAGTGAGCAGTTCTTC.

The chain recombines TRBV2 with TRBJ2-7; 12 bases agree with TRBD1. Unmatched junction bases numbered 7, after V lost 7 bases and J lost 6 bases. This CDR3 is built from 14 residues. Germline CDR1 reads SNHLY; CDR2 reads FYNNEI. DNA for the CDR3: TGTGCCAGCATACCGGGACAGGGGGCCGGCGAGCAGTACTTC. Residues: CASIPGQGAGEQYF.

V gene TRBV11-2 combines with J gene TRBJ1-2; 11 nucleotides line up with TRBD1. With 5 bases clipped from V and 14 bases from J, the junction kept 13 bases outside the gene matches. The CDR3 sequence is 14 residues long. CDR1 and CDR2 from the germline V gene are SGHAT and FQNNGV. CDR3 DNA: TGTGCCAGCAGCAACCGAGGGACAGGGGGTGTGGGGACCTTC. Protein sequence: CASSNRGTGGVGTF.

The rearrangement uses TRBV6-6 and TRBJ2-3; 7 positions agree with TRBD1. CDR1 and CDR2 (germline): MNHNY, SVGAGI (reference sequence). Trimming removed 1 base from V and 5 bases from J; junction bases left unmatched: 6. This CDR3 has 15 residues. DNA of the CDR3: TGTGCCAGCAGTTACTACGACAGGGCGGAAGATACGCAGTATTTT. Translation: CASSYYDRAEDTQYF.

V gene TRBV15 combines with J gene TRBJ2-3; TRBD1 matches 8 bases. Germline V gene sequence: CDR1 LNHNV, CDR2 YYDKDF (reference sequence). The CDR3 spans 19 residues. J gave up 8 bases and V 0 bases, and 19 bases lay outside the gene matches. The CDR3 is CATSRDPKSGTGGRGTQYF. Here the CDR3 DNA reads TGTGCCACCAGCAGAGATCCCAAATCTGGTACAGGGGGTCGTGGTACGCAGTATTTT.

This clone has just a few counts. The chain couples TRBV4-1 to TRBJ1-1; no firm D call. The germline V and J ends were trimmed by 2 bases and 0 bases, with 4 bases remaining between them. This CDR3 has 13 residues. Germline values: CDR1 MGHRA, CDR2 YSYEKL. In DNA, the CDR3 is TGCGCCAGCAGCCAATTCCTGAACACTGAAGCTTTCTTT. Encoded protein: CASSQFLNTEAFF.

The chain employs TRBV6-6 and TRBJ2-7, with 10 bases lining up with TRBD2. The CDR3 is 16 residues long. The trim removed 3 bases at V and 1 base at J, leaving 6 bases unmatched. CDR1 MNHNY and CDR2 SVGAGI come from the germline V gene (reference sequence). CDR3 sequence (DNA): TGTGCCAGCAGTTATACTATTAGCGGGGGGTCCTACGAGCAGTACTTC. Protein product: CASSYTISGGSYEQYF.

Only one count was recorded for this clone. The V and J genes are TRBV4-1 and TRBJ2-3; 8 bases align to TRBD2. The CDR3 is 15 residues long. V was clipped by 1 base and J by 4 bases; unmatched bases: 4. The germline V gene has CDR1 MGHRA and CDR2 YSYEKL. CDR3 sequence (DNA): TGCGCCAGCAGCCAAGCCGGGCGGGAGGCAGATACGCAGTATTTT. It translates to CASSQAGREADTQYF.

The sample holds one count of this clone. The chain is built from TRBV4-2 and TRBJ1-4, with D possibly TRBD1 on 5 matching bases. The CDR3 runs to 14 residues. V dropped 0 bases and J dropped 7 bases, with 9 bases sitting between them. CDR1 and CDR2 (germline): LGHNA, YNFKEQ. The DNA for the CDR3 is TGTGCCAGCAGCCAAGATGGGGGTGGTGAAAAACTGTTTTTT. Amino acids: CASSQDGGGEKLFF.

The rearrangement uses TRBV10-3 and TRBJ2-3; D may be TRBD2 (5 bases). The V gene's germline CDR1 is ENHRY and CDR2 SYGVKD. V gave up 6 bases and J gave up 5 bases, with 15 bases separating them. CDR3 length: 14 amino acids. CDR3 DNA: TGTGCCATCAGGGGCGGTGGGAGTGGAGATACGCAGTATTTT. Amino acid sequence: CAIRGGGSGDTQYF.

The V gene is TRBV18, the J gene TRBJ1-3; 8 nucleotides match TRBD1. Trimming removed 5 bases from V and 0 bases from J; junction bases left unmatched: 3. From germline, CDR1 is KGHSH and CDR2 LQKENI. The CDR3 is 15 residues long. Here the CDR3 reads CASSDRGSSGNTIYF. The CDR3 DNA follows: TGTGCCAGCTCAGACAGGGGAAGCTCTGGAAACACCATATATTTT.

This chain joins TRBV5-6 and TRBJ1-5; TRBD1 matches 7 bases. Germline CDR1 and CDR2: SGHDT and YYEEEE. V lost 1 base and J lost 2; bases outside the gene matches: 6. This CDR3 spans 16 amino acids. The CDR3, as DNA: TGTGCCAGCAGCTTGAAGGGGGCCCGGCGCAATCAGCCCCAGCATTTT. Translating it yields CASSLKGARRNQPQHF.

The CDR3 loop reads CASSWRAFEQFF. CDR3 bases: TGTGCCAGCAGTTGGCGGGCATTCGAGCAGTTCTTC. This rearrangement joins TRBV28 to TRBJ2-1; possible D gene TRBD2, 5 bases. This CDR3 spans 12 amino acids. Germline V CDR1 and CDR2: MDHEN, SYDVKM. V shed 4 bases and J shed 10 bases, with 11 bases lying between them.

This clone was recorded only once. CDR3: CATSRDPGSPPPEQFF. CDR3 DNA sequence: TGTGCCACCAGCAGAGATCCCGGGAGCCCTCCCCCGGAGCAGTTCTTC. This rearrangement joins TRBV15 to TRBJ2-1, with a tentative D call TRBD2 (6 bases). The CDR3 runs 16 residues. V gave up 0 bases and J gave up 10 bases, with 19 bases separating them. CDR1 is LNHNV, CDR2 YYDKDF, per germline (reference sequence).

The chain is built from TRBV7-2 and TRBJ2-3; 10 bases map to TRBD2. This CDR3 has 15 amino acids. Germline V gives CDR1 SGHTA, CDR2 FQGNSA. The V and J ends lost 3 bases and 3 bases, in that order; junction bases with no gene match: 3. CDR3 amino acids: CASSFETSGTDTQYF. The DNA of the CDR3 is TGTGCCAGCAGCTTCGAGACTAGCGGGACAGATACGCAGTATTTT. The variable domain in full, completed from reference TRBV7-2 and TRBJ2-3, reads GAGVSQSPSNKVTEKGKDVELRCDPISGHTALYWYRQSLGQGLEFLIYFQGNSAPDKSGLPSDRFSAERTGGSVSTLTIQRTQQEDSAVYLCASSFETSGTDTQYFGPGTRLTVL.

The rearrangement links TRBV6-5 to TRBJ1-5; D may be TRBD1 (6 bases). V shed 9 bases and J shed 5 bases, with 14 bases lying between them. Per the germline V gene, CDR1 is MNHEY and CDR2 is SVGAGI. CDR3 length: 13 residues. In DNA form, the CDR3 reads TGTGCCAGTACAGGGAACCTCGATCAGCCCCAGCATTTT. Amino acids: CASTGNLDQPQHF.

The genes are TRBV4-1 and TRBJ2-2; either TRBD1 or TRBD2 may supply D (5 bases each). V was pared by 0 bases and J by 2 bases, with 16 bases between. This CDR3 contains 18 residues. The germline CDR1 and CDR2 sequences are MGHRA and YSYEKL. The CDR3 spells CASSQEGPEGSNTGELFF. DNA for the CDR3: TGCGCCAGCAGCCAAGAGGGACCCGAAGGCTCAAACACCGGGGAGCTGTTTTTT.

The V and J genes are TRBV7-9 and TRBJ2-5; 16 positions agree with TRBD2. The CDR3 consists of 16 residues. The V segment lost 5 bases and the J segment 4 bases; nucleotides outside the gene matches: 4. Per germline, CDR1 SEHNR and CDR2 FQNEAQ (reference sequence). The CDR3 sequence is CASSPGLAGGGETQYF. CDR3 sequence (DNA): TGTGCCAGCAGCCCGGGACTAGCGGGAGGGGGAGAGACCCAGTACTTC.

This clone was counted a single time. Here the CDR3 DNA reads TGTGCCAGTAGTACCTTACGGACCTTCGGGGCAGGAAATACGCAGTATTTT. Protein sequence: CASSTLRTFGAGNTQYF. This chain connects TRBV19 to TRBJ2-3; possibly TRBD1 or TRBD2 for D (5 bases each). Looked up from germline, CDR1 is LNHDA and CDR2 is SQIVND (reference sequence). Trimming stripped 4 bases from V and 7 bases from J, with 24 bases between. The CDR3 extends over 17 amino acids.

The V and J genes are TRBV7-9 and TRBJ2-6; 8 bases are shared with TRBD1. CDR1 is SEHNR and CDR2 is FQNEAQ in the germline V gene (reference sequence). The junction had 7 bases not matched to a gene; V was cut back by 5 bases and J by 4 bases. The CDR3 is made up of 16 amino acids. The CDR3 region is CASSPDRGTGANVLTF. The CDR3 DNA follows: TGTGCCAGCAGCCCCGACAGGGGAACCGGGGCCAACGTCCTGACTTTC.

This clone was observed a single time. V and J are TRBV2 and TRBJ2-3; D gene unclear. The CDR3 contains 14 residues. V dropped 6 bases and J dropped 2 bases, with 12 bases sitting between them. Germline lookup yields CDR1 SNHLY and CDR2 FYNNEI. This chain's CDR3 is CASRRLTVTDTQYF. CDR3 DNA sequence: TGTGCCAGCAGGCGGCTCACGGTCACAGATACGCAGTATTTT.

The rearrangement joins TRBV19 to TRBJ2-2, with D tentatively TRBD1 (6 bases). Per germline, CDR1 LNHDA and CDR2 SQIVND (reference sequence). The CDR3 has 12 residues. Deletions cut 7 bases from V and 7 bases from J, with 10 bases between. The CDR3 coding sequence is TGTGCCAGTACCTCAGGGGTCGGGGAGCTGTTTTTT. This sequence encodes CASTSGVGELFF.

V usage is TRBV6-1 and J usage is TRBJ1-6, with 8 bases that match TRBD1. Germline CDR1 MNHNS, CDR2 SASEGT. The CDR3 runs to 15 residues. With V trimmed by 5 bases and J by 6 bases, 6 bases remained unmatched. DNA for the CDR3: TGTGCCAGCAGTTTCTTAGACAGGGGTAATTCACCCCTCCACTTT. The encoded protein is CASSFLDRGNSPLHF.

The chain joins TRBV28 to TRBJ1-2; TRBD1 matches 9 bases. The trim removed 6 bases at V and 8 bases at J, leaving 7 bases unmatched. The CDR3 length is 13 residues. The germline gives CDR1 MDHEN, CDR2 SYDVKM. The CDR3 loop is CASSKQGAKGYTF. The CDR3 coding sequence is TGTGCCAGCAGCAAACAGGGGGCAAAGGGCTACACCTTC.